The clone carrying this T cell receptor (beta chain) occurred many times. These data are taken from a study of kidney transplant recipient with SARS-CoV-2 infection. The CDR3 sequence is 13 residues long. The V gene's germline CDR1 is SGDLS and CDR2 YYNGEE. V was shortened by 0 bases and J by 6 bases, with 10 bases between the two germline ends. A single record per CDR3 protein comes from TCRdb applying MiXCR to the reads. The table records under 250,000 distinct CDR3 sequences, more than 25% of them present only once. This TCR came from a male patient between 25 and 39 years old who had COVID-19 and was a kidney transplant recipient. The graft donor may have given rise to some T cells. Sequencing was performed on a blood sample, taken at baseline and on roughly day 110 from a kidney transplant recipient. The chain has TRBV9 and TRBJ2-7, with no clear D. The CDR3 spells CASSVGPAGEQYF. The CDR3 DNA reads TGTGCCAGCAGCGTAGGACCCGCTGGCGAGCAGTACTTC.